The next 30 T cell receptor beta chains were all read from a single sample in a study of blood T cell repertoires in COVID-19. Assay: immunoSEQ multiplex PCR; the TCRdb copy retains only in-frame clones and omits some. The sample holds around 12,000 clones, about 80% seen once. Sequenced sample: peripheral blood. These receptors originate from an elderly man with acute or convalescent COVID-19.

This chain links TRBV28 with TRBJ2-3; D is unresolved. The V and J ends lost 3 bases and 2 bases respectively, with 6 bases between them. The CDR3 extends over 13 amino acids. CDR1 is MDHEN, CDR2 SYDVKM, per germline. The CDR3 sequence is CASSFLLTDTQYF. The CDR3 DNA sequence: TGTGCCAGCAGTTTCCTCCTCACAGATACGCAGTATTTT.

CDR3: CASSRTSGDTDTQYF. CDR3 DNA sequence: TGCGCCAGCAGTCGGACTAGCGGGGACACAGATACGCAGTATTTT. V is TRBV5-1 and J is TRBJ2-3; 12 bases align to TRBD2. This CDR3 has 15 amino acids. V was clipped by 5 bases and J by 2 bases; unmatched bases: 3. Germline V gene data show CDR1 as SGHRS and CDR2 as YFSETQ.

This chain connects TRBV3-1 (or the pseudogene TRBV3-2) to TRBJ2-3; TRBD2 matches at 7 bases. J gave up 4 bases and V 5 bases, and 9 bases lay outside the gene matches. Germline CDR1 LGHDT, CDR2 YNNKEL (reference sequence). This CDR3 region has 15 residues. CDR3 residues: CASSTIAGGADTQYF. CDR3 DNA sequence: TGTGCCAGCAGCACCATAGCGGGTGGCGCAGATACGCAGTATTTT.

The rearrangement joins TRBV11-2 to TRBJ1-4, with D possibly TRBD1 on 5 matching bases. Germline CDR1 SGHAT, CDR2 FQNNGV. The CDR3 is 16 residues long. V was clipped by 5 bases and J by 7 bases, with 20 bases between them. Here the CDR3 DNA reads TGTGCCAGCAGCCAGATCAAGGGGCGCATGACTGAAAAACTGTTTTTT. This codes for CASSQIKGRMTEKLFF.

The rearrangement links TRBV11-2 to TRBJ2-3; D gene unclear. In germline, CDR1 is SGHAT, CDR2 FQNNGV. This CDR3 contains 14 residues. Trimming took off 8 bases at V and 4 bases at J, with 16 bases between the two ends. Here the CDR3 reads CASVSAGGADTQYF. In DNA form, the CDR3 reads TGTGCCAGCGTTTCGGCTGGCGGCGCAGATACGCAGTATTTT.

The chain joins TRBV5-1 to TRBJ2-3; 10 bases agree with TRBD2. The CDR3 is made up of 16 amino acids. The germline CDR1 and CDR2 sequences are SGHRS and YFSETQ. Losses at the gene ends were 1 base for V and 3 bases for J; bases not matched to a gene: 5. CDR3 sequence reads: CASSLPSGGVTDTQYF. CDR3 DNA sequence: TGCGCCAGCAGCTTGCCCAGCGGGGGGGTGACAGATACGCAGTATTTT.

The chain recombines TRBV5-1 with TRBJ2-3; D may be TRBD1 (5 bases). CDR1 is SGHRS and CDR2 is YFSETQ in the germline V gene. V lost 7 bases and J 0 bases, leaving 12 bases between the germline ends. The CDR3 length is 14 residues. The CDR3 region has the DNA TGCGCCAGCCTTAACGGACAAAGCACAGATACGCAGTATTTT. Translation: CASLNGQSTDTQYF.

The chain joins TRBV9 to TRBJ1-3; D remains unclear. Looked up from germline, CDR1 is SGDLS and CDR2 is YYNGEE. V lost 3 bases and J lost 3, with 7 bases in between. CDR3 size: 13 residues. The CDR3 coding sequence is TGTGCCAGCAGCGAGACATTTGGAAACACCATATATTTT. Amino acids: CASSETFGNTIYF.

V is TRBV6-5 and J is TRBJ2-4; 8 bases fit TRBD1. The length of the CDR3 is 14 residues. After removal of 2 bases from V and 6 bases from J, the junction contained 3 bases not matched to a gene. CDR1 is MNHEY and CDR2 is SVGAGI in the germline V gene. The CDR3 loop is CASSYGTGRNIQYF. As DNA, the CDR3 is TGTGCCAGCAGTTACGGGACAGGTCGAAACATTCAGTACTTC.

The chain links TRBV6-6 to TRBJ1-6, with D tentatively TRBD1 (5 bases). Trimming left V 6 bases short and J 0 bases short, with 21 bases between. The CDR3 has 19 residues. The germline V gene encodes CDR1 MNHNY and CDR2 SVGAGI (reference sequence). The CDR3 reads CASRRFADKFNSYNSPLHF. The CDR3 region has the DNA TGTGCCAGCAGACGATTCGCGGACAAATTCAACTCCTATAATTCACCCCTCCACTTT.

The chain recombines TRBV6-1 with TRBJ2-2; 8 nucleotides line up with TRBD2. The CDR3 has 16 amino acids. Germline V lookup: CDR1 MNHNS, CDR2 SASEGT. V was clipped by 1 base and J by 7 bases; unmatched bases: 8. The CDR3: CASSEDTYRGGGELFF. The CDR3 coding sequence is TGTGCCAGCAGTGAAGACACTTACCGGGGGGGCGGGGAGCTGTTTTTT.

DNA for the CDR3: TGTGCCAGCAGTACTAGCAGTTTCGCCGGGGAGCTGTTTTTT. This encodes CASSTSSFAGELFF. The chain employs TRBV28 and TRBJ2-2, with a tentative D call TRBD2 (6 bases). V was clipped by 5 bases and J by 6 bases, with 13 bases between them. There are 14 residues in the CDR3. CDR1 and CDR2 (germline): MDHEN, SYDVKM. The variable domain in full, with the rest retrieved from reference TRBV28 and TRBJ2-2, is DVKVTQSSRYLVKRTGEKVFLECVQDMDHENMFWYRQDPGLGLRLIYFSYDVKMKEKGDIPEGYSVSREKKERFSLILESASTNQTSMYLCASSTSSFAGELFFGEGSRLTVL.

The rearrangement joins TRBV6-5 to TRBJ1-1, with a weak D call TRBD1 (6 bases). The CDR3 is 15 amino acids. Trimming cost V 5 bases and J 5 bases, with 18 bases left between them. The germline V gene encodes CDR1 MNHEY and CDR2 SVGAGI. CDR3 DNA: TGTGCCAGCAGTCGAGGACAGACCGGGAGGACTGAAGCTTTCTTT. As protein: CASSRGQTGRTEAFF.

This sequence joins TRBV4-3 and TRBJ2-7; TRBD2 is a possible D gene (6 bases). The CDR3 is 16 residues long. The V gene lost 2 bases and the J gene lost 6 bases, with 20 bases spanning the gap. Per germline, CDR1 LGHNA and CDR2 YSLEER. The CDR3: CASSQFSTGSWGEQYF. The CDR3 coding sequence is TGCGCCAGCAGCCAATTCTCGACCGGGAGCTGGGGCGAGCAGTACTTC.

V usage is TRBV28 and J usage is TRBJ2-7, with 9 positions matching TRBD1. Germline V gene lookup returns CDR1 MDHEN and CDR2 SYDVKM. The CDR3 has 14 amino acids. V was clipped by 6 bases and J by 7 bases; unmatched bases: 10. CDR3 sequence (DNA): TGTGCCAGCAGGCCCGGGACAGGGTTTCGGGAGCAGTACTTC. This gives the protein CASRPGTGFREQYF.

The V gene is TRBV5-1, the J gene TRBJ1-5; TRBD1 matches at 8 bases. This CDR3 comprises 15 residues. Germline V gene sequence: CDR1 SGHRS, CDR2 YFSETQ. J was trimmed by 0 bases and V by 4 bases; bases with no gene match: 3. The CDR3 sequence: CASSPGGYSNQPQHF. The CDR3 region has the DNA TGCGCCAGCAGCCCAGGGGGCTATAGCAATCAGCCCCAGCATTTT.

J is TRBJ2-5 and V is TRBV7-6; 12 bases align to TRBD2. The V gene's germline CDR1 is SGHVS and CDR2 FNYEAQ. This CDR3 is 16 amino acids long. V gave up 6 bases and J gave up 4 bases; unmatched junction bases: 9. This CDR3 is CASSGLAGGPGETQYF. The CDR3 bases are TGTGCCAGCAGTGGGCTAGCGGGGGGGCCCGGAGAGACCCAGTACTTC.

The rearrangement uses TRBV11-2 and TRBJ1-6; D possibly corresponds to TRBD1 (5 bases). There are 16 residues in the CDR3. V gave up 4 bases and J gave up 4 bases, with 14 bases separating them. Germline CDR1 is SGHAT and CDR2 is FQNNGV. CDR3 sequence: CASSSTGELYNSPLHF. The DNA of the CDR3 is TGTGCCAGCAGCTCCACAGGAGAACTTTATAATTCACCCCTCCACTTT.

The chain couples TRBV7-2 to TRBJ1-3; unclear D gene. V lost 5 bases and J lost 5, with 19 bases in between. In germline, CDR1 is SGHTA, CDR2 FQGNSA. The CDR3 is made up of 16 amino acids. CDR3 DNA sequence: TGTGCCAGCAGCCAGCAGCGCGGCGGTACAAGAAACACCATATATTTT. Encoded protein: CASSQQRGGTRNTIYF. Variable domain in full (rest from reference TRBV7-2 and TRBJ1-3): GAGVSQSPSNKVTEKGKDVELRCDPISGHTALYWYRQSLGQGLEFLIYFQGNSAPDKSGLPSDRFSAERTGGSVSTLTIQRTQQEDSAVYLCASSQQRGGTRNTIYFGEGSWLTVV.

The chain recombines TRBV11-2 with TRBJ1-2; possible D gene TRBD1, 5 bases. Germline CDR1 SGHAT, CDR2 FQNNGV. V dropped 1 base and J dropped 2 bases, with 11 bases sitting between them. The CDR3 spans 15 residues. The CDR3 nucleotides are TGTGCCAGCAGCTTAGTGCAGGGTTGGAACTATGGCTACACCTTC. It yields the protein CASSLVQGWNYGYTF.

For the CDR3, the DNA is TGTGCCAGCAGCCCCGGACAGGGGGCTTTTTCCGGGGAGCTGTTTTTT. This gives the protein CASSPGQGAFSGELFF. The chain recombines TRBV5-8 with TRBJ2-2, with 11 bases lining up with TRBD1. Germline V gives CDR1 SGHTS, CDR2 YDEGEE. Trimming at V came to 4 bases and at J to 6 bases, leaving 8 bases not matched to a gene. This CDR3 is 16 amino acids long.

The rearrangement uses TRBV5-4 and TRBJ2-7, with TRBD2 as a possible D gene (5 bases). The CDR3 sequence is 15 residues long. Germline lookup yields CDR1 SGHNT and CDR2 YYREEE (reference sequence). V was clipped by 3 bases and J by 7 bases, with 20 bases between them. CDR3 sequence (DNA): TGTGCCAGCAGCTCCCCGAGGGATCATCATGAGGAGCAGTACTTC. Its protein is CASSSPRDHHEEQYF.

The V call is TRBV4-1, the J call TRBJ1-1; perhaps TRBD1 as D (6 bases). Looked up from germline, CDR1 is MGHRA and CDR2 is YSYEKL. Between the trimmed V and J ends, which lost 5 bases and 1 base, there was a span of 14 bases. CDR3 length equals 15 residues. CDR3 DNA: TGCGCCAGCAGCACTCGACAGGCTTGGAACACTGAAGCTTTCTTT. This codes for CASSTRQAWNTEAFF.

This clone is medium-sized by share. The chain has TRBV7-9 and TRBJ2-1, with 7 nucleotides matching TRBD1. V dropped 5 bases and J dropped 4; count of bases not matched to a gene: 11. Germline loops: CDR1 SEHNR, CDR2 FQNEAQ (reference sequence). CDR3 length: 16 amino acids. This CDR3 is CASSPTDRAEYNEQFF. In DNA form, the CDR3 reads TGTGCCAGCAGCCCTACCGACAGGGCCGAATACAATGAGCAGTTCTTC.

This sequence joins TRBV29-1 and TRBJ1-4; D might be TRBD1 (6 bases). This CDR3 contains 17 residues. The germline V and J ends were trimmed by 2 bases and 0 bases, with 16 bases remaining between them. CDR1 and CDR2 from the germline V gene are SQVTM and ANQGSEA. CDR3 region: CSVELTGPLATNEKLFF. For the CDR3, the DNA is TGCAGCGTTGAACTTACAGGGCCTCTTGCAACTAATGAAAAACTGTTTTTT.

V usage is TRBV6-4 and J usage is TRBJ2-7; TRBD1 agrees at 8 bases. This CDR3 has 17 residues. The germline V gene has CDR1 MRHNA and CDR2 SNTAGT. V lost 3 bases, J lost 5 bases, and 15 bases stayed unmatched. The CDR3 loop is CASSESNRGCFHNEQYF. DNA of the CDR3: TGTGCCAGCAGTGAATCGAACAGGGGGTGTTTTCACAACGAGCAGTACTTC.

V and J are TRBV5-4 and TRBJ2-3; 7 bases line up with TRBD2. This CDR3 is 14 amino acids long. Germline lookup yields CDR1 SGHNT and CDR2 YYREEE (reference sequence). V lost 0 bases and J lost 7; bases outside the gene matches: 5. CDR3 sequence: CASSLGLAGYTQYF. CDR3 sequence (DNA): TGTGCCAGCAGCTTGGGACTAGCTGGCTATACGCAGTATTTT.

This chain uses TRBV7-9 with TRBJ2-5, with D perhaps matching TRBD2 (5 bases). The CDR3 runs 14 residues. Germline V gene sequence: CDR1 SEHNR, CDR2 FQNEAQ (reference sequence). V was pared by 5 bases and J by 1 base, with 11 bases between. The CDR3 bases are TGTGCCAGCAGCCCTAGGACTTTCCAAGAGACCCAGTACTTC. The encoded protein is CASSPRTFQETQYF.

This clone was observed a single time. This chain links TRBV19 with TRBJ1-2, with 7 bases matching TRBD1. The CDR3 runs to 15 residues. V dropped 6 bases and J dropped 4; count of bases not matched to a gene: 11. Germline V gives CDR1 LNHDA, CDR2 SQIVND (reference sequence). The DNA of the CDR3 is TGTGCCAGTAGGGCCAGGGGGGACCCGGTCTATGGCTACACCTTC. Translating it yields CASRARGDPVYGYTF.

This clone was seen once. The V and J genes are TRBV27 and TRBJ1-1; D is unclear. This CDR3 has 13 amino acids. With 7 bases removed from V and 1 base from J, the gap between germline ends came to 10 bases. From germline, CDR1 is MNHEY and CDR2 SMNVEV (reference sequence). This CDR3 is CASTLRGNTEAFF. In DNA form, the CDR3 reads TGTGCCAGCACCCTTCGGGGGAACACTGAAGCTTTCTTT.